A single sample is the source of the 9 T cell receptor beta chains below, sequenced in a study of Ad26.COV2.S vaccination and SARS-CoV-2 variants. The protocol was immunoSEQ multiplex PCR, while the TCRdb copy is restricted to in-frame clones and leaves out a portion. The sample shows approximately 360,000 clones, under 90% of them seen only once. Stated treatment: about 20 received Ad26.COV2.S at low or high dose, single or two shots; about 5 received placebo; per-sample allocation not given. Sample collection was performed on day 63 after the first vaccine or placebo injection. Here the sequenced sample was peripheral blood, taken in a trial of Ad26.COV2.S vaccine versus placebo. The receptors were sampled from a person between 18 and 65 years old who received the Ad26.COV2.S COVID-19 vaccine or a placebo.

The CDR3: CASSRLAGGQREQFF. The CDR3 DNA reads as TGTGCCAGCAGCCGACTAGCGGGGGGGCAACGAGAGCAGTTCTTC. The V and J genes are TRBV6-5 and TRBJ2-1, with TRBD2 matching 14 bases. With V trimmed by 6 bases and J by 10 bases, 8 bases remained unmatched. CDR3 length: 15 residues. The germline V gene encodes CDR1 MNHEY and CDR2 SVGAGI.

This chain uses TRBV3-1 (or the pseudogene TRBV3-2) with TRBJ1-6, with D unresolved. This CDR3 has 14 amino acids. V lost 1 base and J lost 10, with 11 bases in between. Germline-derived CDR1 and CDR2 are LGHDT and YNNKEL (reference sequence). CDR3 sequence reads: CASSQGAGQSPLHF. The CDR3 nucleotides are TGTGCCAGCAGCCAAGGTGCAGGCCAGTCACCCCTCCACTTT.

The chain couples TRBV6-2 or TRBV6-3 to TRBJ2-3, with 9 bases lining up with TRBD2. Unmatched junction bases numbered 5, after V lost 2 bases and J lost 2 bases. CDR3 length: 16 amino acids. Germline lookup yields CDR1 MNHEY and CDR2 SVGEGT. CDR3 in DNA: TGTGCCAGCAGTTACCCGGCGGGGGGGTTCACAGATACGCAGTATTTT. It translates to CASSYPAGGFTDTQYF.

The genes are TRBV29-1 and TRBJ2-7; 9 bases match TRBD1. Germline trimming cut 1 base from V and 6 bases from J; bases unmatched to any gene: 10. Germline CDR1 reads SQVTM; CDR2 reads ANQGSEA. The CDR3 contains 15 residues. The CDR3 loop is CSVEVIDRGFPEQYF. DNA of the CDR3: TGCAGCGTTGAAGTTATAGACAGGGGGTTCCCCGAGCAGTACTTC.

The sample holds one count of this clone. This chain connects TRBV12-3 or TRBV12-4 to TRBJ1-2; D gene unclear. With 4 bases removed from V and 1 base from J, the gap between germline ends came to 4 bases. This CDR3 spans 12 amino acids. The CDR3 DNA is TGTGCCAGCAGTTGGGTTAACTATGGCTACACCTTC. This gives the protein CASSWVNYGYTF.

J is TRBJ1-4 and V is TRBV5-1, with D unclear. V dropped 4 bases and J dropped 2 bases, with 15 bases sitting between them. The CDR3 length is 16 residues. CDR1 is SGHRS, CDR2 YFSETQ, per germline. This chain's CDR3 is CASSPRRSGTNEKLFF. Here the CDR3 DNA reads TGCGCCAGCAGCCCGCGGAGGTCGGGCACTAATGAAAAACTGTTTTTT.

The V call is TRBV7-9, the J call TRBJ1-4, with D unresolved. The length of the CDR3 is 14 residues. The V gene's germline CDR1 is SEHNR and CDR2 FQNEAQ (reference sequence). Between the trimmed V and J ends, which lost 6 bases and 3 bases, there was a span of 11 bases. The CDR3 DNA reads as TGTGCCAGCAGTCCGACGGCTCCTAATGAAAAACTGTTTTTT. It specifies CASSPTAPNEKLFF.

The rearrangement uses TRBV3-1 (or the pseudogene TRBV3-2) and TRBJ1-5; D not resolved. V was cut by 4 bases and J by 10 bases, with 17 bases left in between. This CDR3 is built from 14 residues. Looked up from germline, CDR1 is LGHDT and CDR2 is YNNKEL (reference sequence). The CDR3 nucleotides read TGTGCCAGCAGCCTCAAACCGGGCCCATCTCCCCAGCATTTT. This gives the protein CASSLKPGPSPQHF.

The J gene is TRBJ2-4, the V gene TRBV9, with 7 bases aligning to TRBD1. The CDR3 spans 21 residues. V was pared by 3 bases and J by 2 bases, with 23 bases of the junction left unmatched. Looked up from germline, CDR1 is SGDLS and CDR2 is YYNGEE. The CDR3 loop reads CASSGQGDGNGGPESKNIQYF. The CDR3, as DNA: TGTGCCAGCAGCGGACAGGGAGATGGGAATGGGGGTCCTGAATCCAAAAACATTCAGTACTTC.